A selection of T cell receptor beta chains follows, all from one sample in a study of cytomegalovirus exposure and HLA in healthy donors. The repertoire was sequenced with immunoSEQ multiplex PCR; TCRdb's copy has only in-frame clones and lacks some. The repertoire consists of 200,000 to 250,000 clones, with more than 65% occurring once and the leading ten covering approximately 1.5%. The source material was PBMCs. Receptors were obtained from a man aged 45-60 years in good health and CMV-seronegative. Both conserved end residues are part of each CDR3. A D gene is named only where the DNA matches it firmly. Part of the rows lack a size; the others show once, few, many or a class for expanded clones.

D gene	V gene	CDR3 length	J gene	clone size	CDR3 DNA	CDR3 protein
TRBD2	TRBV27	16	TRBJ2-1	-	TGTGCCAGCAGTAGGACCCCCAGCGGGAGCCGGAATGAGCAGTTCTTC	CASSRTPSGSRNEQFF
-	TRBV2	13	TRBJ2-1	-	TGTGCCAGCGCACAGGGTCTGCCGAATGAGCAGTTCTTC	CASAQGLPNEQFF
TRBD1	TRBV9	15	TRBJ1-1	-	TGTGCCAGCAGCGTAGTGGGACAGGTGAACACTGAAGCTTTCTTT	CASSVVGQVNTEAFF
TRBD2	TRBV9	16	TRBJ2-7	-	TGTGCCAGCAGCGTAGCTTTGTGGGCTAGCGGGTACGAGCAGTACTTC	CASSVALWASGYEQYF
TRBD2	TRBV5-1	13	TRBJ2-3	-	TGCGCCAGCGGACTAGCGGGAGTAGATACGCAGTATTTT	CASGLAGVDTQYF
-	TRBV5-1	15	TRBJ2-2	-	TGCGCCAGCAGCTTTTCTAGCGCGAACACCGGGGAGCTGTTTTTT	CASSFSSANTGELFF
TRBD2	TRBV15	16	TRBJ2-3	-	TGTGCCACCAGCAGACTTCTAGCGGCCGGGACAGATACGCAGTATTTT	CATSRLLAAGTDTQYF
TRBD2	TRBV4-2	15	TRBJ2-3	-	TGTGCCAGCAGCCAAGCTAGCGGGAGCACAGATACGCAGTATTTT	CASSQASGSTDTQYF
-	TRBV29-1	13	TRBJ2-7	-	TGCAGCGTTGGGTTATATAGCTCCTACGAGCAGTACTTC	CSVGLYSSYEQYF
-	TRBV28	14	TRBJ1-5	few	TGTGCCAGCTCCCGGGAAGTTAGCAATCAGCCCCAGCATTTT	CASSREVSNQPQHF
TRBD2	TRBV9	16	TRBJ2-1	-	TGTGCCAGCAGCCTCACTAGCGGGAGGGCCAGTAATGAGCAGTTCTTC	CASSLTSGRASNEQFF
TRBD1	TRBV4-2	15	TRBJ1-4	-	TGTGCCAGCAGACAGGTCTGGGACAGGGCTGAAAAACTGTTTTTT	CASRQVWDRAEKLFF
TRBD1	TRBV28	17	TRBJ1-1	-	TGTGCCAGCAGTGCCACCGGGACAGGTATTCGGAACACTGAAGCTTTCTTT	CASSATGTGIRNTEAFF
-	TRBV29-1	12	TRBJ1-1	-	TGCAGCGGTCAGGTGGTAGGAACTGAAGCTTTCTTT	CSGQVVGTEAFF
TRBD2	TRBV7-9	15	TRBJ2-1	few	TGTGCCAGCAGCTCCCTAGCGGGAGGGAACAATGAGCAGTTCTTC	CASSSLAGGNNEQFF
TRBD2	TRBV5-4	15	TRBJ2-1	few	TGTGCCAGCGAGACTAGCGGGAGGGGACACAATGAGCAGTTCTTC	CASETSGRGHNEQFF
TRBD1	TRBV27	15	TRBJ2-1	-	TGTGCCAGCTCCGAAGGGACAGGGGTTTACAATGAGCAGTTCTTC	CASSEGTGVYNEQFF
TRBD1	TRBV5-4	12	TRBJ2-5	few	TGTGCCATACACCGACAGGGGGAGACCCAGTACTTC	CAIHRQGETQYF
-	TRBV9	15	TRBJ2-7	-	TGTGCCAGCAGCCCCCGGGGGAACAGCCTCTACGAGCAGTACTTC	CASSPRGNSLYEQYF
-	TRBV5-1	14	TRBJ2-5	-	TGCGCCAGCAGCTGGGCGGGGTACCAAGAGACCCAGTACTTC	CASSWAGYQETQYF
-	TRBV30	10	TRBJ1-1	-	TGTGCCTGGTACAGGACTGAAGCTTTCTTT	CAWYRTEAFF
-	TRBV5-1	14	TRBJ1-1	-	TGCGCCAGCAGCTTGGAAGGGGGGAACACTGAAGCTTTCTTT	CASSLEGGNTEAFF
TRBD1	TRBV27	16	TRBJ1-3	-	TGTGCCAGCAGTTTTCTTTCGGGACAGGGGACCGGAACCATATATTTT	CASSFLSGQGTGTIYF
TRBD2	TRBV15	15	TRBJ2-4	-	TGTGCCACCAGCAGAGGGGCGGGAGCGGAGAACATTCAGTACTTC	CATSRGAGAENIQYF
TRBD1	TRBV10-1	14	TRBJ1-6	once	TGCGCCAGCAGTGAGAGACAGGGTGATTCACCCCTCCACTTT	CASSERQGDSPLHF
-	TRBV7-2	17	TRBJ1-1	-	TGTGCCAGCAGCTTAGAGGCGCTTAGTCGGGGGAACACTGGAGCTTTCTTT	CASSLEALSRGNTGAFF
-	TRBV21-1	17	TRBJ1-2	-	TGTGCCAGCAGCAACTTCTATGGGACAGGGGACTACTATGGCTACACCTTC	CASSNFYGTGDYYGYTF
-	TRBV7-2	19	TRBJ1-5	-	TGTGCCAGCAGCTTAGGGGTGTCTCGGGGGGGCACCTTGAATCAGCCCCAGCATTTT	CASSLGVSRGGTLNQPQHF
-	TRBV5-1	13	TRBJ2-1	once	TGCGCCAGCAGCTTGGCGGGGGTAAATGAGCAGTTCTTC	CASSLAGVNEQFF
TRBD2	TRBV27	16	TRBJ2-7	-	TGTGCCAGCAGCCCCAGACTAGCGGGGATCTCCTACGAGCAGTACTTC	CASSPRLAGISYEQYF
-	TRBV2	16	TRBJ1-3	-	TGTGCCAGCAGTGAAGGGGCCGCCGGCTCTGGAAACACCATATATTTT	CASSEGAAGSGNTIYF
-	TRBV25-1	15	TRBJ1-2	-	TGTGCCAGCAGTGAAGGGAGCGGCCCCAGCTATGGCTACACCTTC	CASSEGSGPSYGYTF
TRBD2	TRBV6-1	15	TRBJ2-1	-	TGTGCCAGCACCACGCTAGCGGGAACCTACAATGAGCAGTTCTTC	CASTTLAGTYNEQFF
-	TRBV29-1	15	TRBJ2-2	-	TGCAGCGTAGTTTTAGGTGCGGCGAACACCGGGGAGCTGTTTTTT	CSVVLGAANTGELFF
-	TRBV5-1	15	TRBJ1-1	-	TGCGCCAGCAGCTTGGGGACCATGGGGCCCACTGAAGCTTTCTTT	CASSLGTMGPTEAFF
-	TRBV19	13	TRBJ1-4	-	TGTGCCAGTAGTCGGCAGCCAGGGGAAAAACTGTTTTTT	CASSRQPGEKLFF
TRBD1	TRBV30	14	TRBJ1-2	few	TGTGCCTGGAACCCGGACAGGGTGAGCTATGGCTACACCTTC	CAWNPDRVSYGYTF
TRBD2	TRBV9	15	TRBJ2-7	-	TGTGCCAGCAGCGTACTAGCGGGCGGGCAGGGCGAGCAGTACTTC	CASSVLAGGQGEQYF
TRBD2	TRBV6-5	16	TRBJ2-1	-	TGTGCCAGCAGTTCCGGACTAGCGGGAACCTACAATGAGCAGTTCTTC	CASSSGLAGTYNEQFF
TRBD1	TRBV7-9	17	TRBJ2-7	few	TGTGCCAGCAGCTTAGCCAGTTGGGACAGGGGGTCCTACGAGCAGTACTTC	CASSLASWDRGSYEQYF
-	TRBV6-1	12	TRBJ2-7	-	TGTGCCAGCAGTGAAGGGAGCTACGAGCAGTACTTC	CASSEGSYEQYF
TRBD1	TRBV7-2	14	TRBJ2-7	-	TGTGCCAGCAGCTTAGCTGGGACAGGGTTCGAGCAGTACTTC	CASSLAGTGFEQYF
TRBD1	TRBV5-1	14	TRBJ1-5	-	TGCGCCAGCAGCCTGGGACAGTCGGGCCAGCCCCAGCATTTT	CASSLGQSGQPQHF
-	TRBV30	12	TRBJ2-2	-	TGTGCCTGTACAGGGAACACCGGGGAGCTGTTTTTT	CACTGNTGELFF
TRBD1	TRBV18	13	TRBJ1-2	once	TGTGCCAGCTCACCGACAGGGACCGTCGGCTACACCTTC	CASSPTGTVGYTF